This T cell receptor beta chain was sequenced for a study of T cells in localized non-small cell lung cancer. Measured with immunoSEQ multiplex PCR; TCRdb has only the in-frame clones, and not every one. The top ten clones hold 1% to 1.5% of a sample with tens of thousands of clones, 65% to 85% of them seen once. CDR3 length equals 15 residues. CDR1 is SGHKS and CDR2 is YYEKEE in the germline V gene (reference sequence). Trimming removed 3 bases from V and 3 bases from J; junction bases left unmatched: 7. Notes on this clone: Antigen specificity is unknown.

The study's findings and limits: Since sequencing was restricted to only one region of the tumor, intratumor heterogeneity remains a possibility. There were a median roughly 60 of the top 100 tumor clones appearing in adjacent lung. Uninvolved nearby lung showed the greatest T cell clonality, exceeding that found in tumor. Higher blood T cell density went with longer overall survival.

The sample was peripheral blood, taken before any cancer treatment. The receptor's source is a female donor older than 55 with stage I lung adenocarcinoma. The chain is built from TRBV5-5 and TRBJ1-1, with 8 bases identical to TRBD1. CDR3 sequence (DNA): TGTGCCAGCAGCTGGAGTCAGGGGGCTTACACTGAAGCTTTCTTT. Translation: CASSWSQGAYTEAFF.